This TCR beta chain derives from a study of Graves' ophthalmopathy and Graves' hyperthyroidism. Study outcomes and limitations: Ophthalmopathy could be told apart from stable hyperthyroidism by a 13-signature model (about 88% sensitivity, about 80% specificity). Sensitivity of roughly 71% and specificity of 72.22% were achieved by the model that predicted ophthalmopathy progression.

Only newly diagnosed hyperthyroidism patients aged 18 to 65, with under 2 months' duration, were enrolled. If patients had other autoimmune diseases, uncontrolled infections, pregnancy or lactation, they were excluded. Using RNA transcripts, the TCR beta CDR3 regions were amplified. A first-round RT-PCR used HTBI primers, followed by a second-round multiplex PCR. One entry per CDR3 protein, called by TCRdb with MiXCR from the multiplex PCR reads. The repertoire holds about 600,000 distinct CDR3 sequences, with 35% to 40% as singletons. Per the germline V gene, CDR1 is LGHNA and CDR2 is YNFKEQ. The V gene lost 5 bases and the J gene lost 0 bases, with 10 bases spanning the gap. The CDR3 is 14 amino acids. There are many counts of this clonotype. Its target is unknown.

The receptor was isolated from an adult man with Graves' hyperthyroidism. The specimen was peripheral blood or thyroid tissue (not recorded which). The chain uses TRBV4-2 and TRBJ1-1, with D unclear. The CDR3 reads CASSAGRLNTEAFF. The CDR3 bases are TGTGCCAGCAGCGCCGGACGGTTGAACACTGAAGCTTTCTTT.